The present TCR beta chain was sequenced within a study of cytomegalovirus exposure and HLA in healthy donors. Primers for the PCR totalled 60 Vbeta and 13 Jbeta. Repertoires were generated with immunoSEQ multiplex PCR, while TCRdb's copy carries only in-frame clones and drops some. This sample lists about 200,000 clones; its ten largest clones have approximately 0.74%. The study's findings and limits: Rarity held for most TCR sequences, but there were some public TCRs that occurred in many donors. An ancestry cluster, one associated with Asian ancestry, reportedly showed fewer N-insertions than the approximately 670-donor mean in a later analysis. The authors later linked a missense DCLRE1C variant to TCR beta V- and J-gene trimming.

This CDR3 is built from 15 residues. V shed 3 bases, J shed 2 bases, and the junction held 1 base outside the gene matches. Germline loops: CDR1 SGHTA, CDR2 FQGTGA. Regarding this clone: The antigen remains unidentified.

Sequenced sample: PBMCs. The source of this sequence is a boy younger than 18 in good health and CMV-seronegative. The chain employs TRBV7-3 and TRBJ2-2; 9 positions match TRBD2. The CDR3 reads CASSFSGGNTGELFF. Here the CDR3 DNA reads TGTGCCAGCAGCTTTAGCGGGGGAAACACCGGGGAGCTGTTTTTT.